These 18 T cell receptor beta chains share one sample of origin, sequenced in a study of neoadjuvant anti-PD-1 for oral cavity cancer. Sequenced by immunoSEQ multiplex PCR; TCRdb stores in-frame clones only, minus some. The data hold about 9,300 clones, with around 75% observed a single time. Time point in this sample: after neoadjuvant nivolumab, at surgical resection. This sample comprised PBMCs, obtained after nivolumab (anti-PD-1) treatment. These receptors were obtained from a person aged 40 to 85 with oral cavity squamous cell carcinoma.

The chain has TRBV5-1 and TRBJ2-2; D is perhaps TRBD1 (6 bases). CDR3 length: 14 amino acids. V lost 4 bases, J lost 5 bases, and 12 bases lay in between. Germline V gene lookup returns CDR1 SGHRS and CDR2 YFSETQ. CDR3 protein: CASSQQGDTGELFF. The CDR3 region has the DNA TGCGCCAGCAGCCAACAGGGAGATACCGGGGAGCTGTTTTTT.

This chain uses TRBV5-5 with TRBJ1-1; possible D gene TRBD1, 5 bases. Germline CDR1 is SGHKS and CDR2 is YYEKEE (reference sequence). CDR3 length equals 15 residues. The V end lost 4 bases, the J end lost 0 bases, and 13 bases lay between the germline ends. DNA for the CDR3: TGTGCCAGCAGCCTCCTGGGGGGTATGAACACTGAAGCTTTCTTT. The encoded protein is CASSLLGGMNTEAFF.

The chain has TRBV7-3 and TRBJ2-1; 10 nucleotides agree with TRBD2. The CDR3 extends over 16 amino acids. Per the germline V gene, CDR1 is SGHTA and CDR2 is FQGTGA. Trimming removed 5 bases from V and 4 bases from J; junction bases left unmatched: 8. The CDR3 protein is CASSDLAGGDYNEQFF. Here the CDR3 DNA reads TGTGCCAGCAGCGATTTAGCGGGAGGTGATTACAATGAGCAGTTCTTC.

CDR3: CASSERGTYNEQFF. The CDR3 DNA is TGTGCCAGCAGTGAGAGGGGAACCTACAATGAGCAGTTCTTC. V and J are TRBV25-1 and TRBJ2-1, with D perhaps being TRBD1 or TRBD2 (5 bases each). Trimming took off 3 bases at V and 2 bases at J, with 8 bases between the two ends. CDR3 size: 14 residues. Looked up from germline, CDR1 is MGHDK and CDR2 is SYGVNS. Complete variable domain (other parts from reference TRBV25-1 and TRBJ2-1): EADIYQTPRYLVIGTGKKITLECSQTMGHDKMYWYQQDPGMELHLIHYSYGVNSTEKGDLSSESTVSRIRTEHFPLTLESARPSHTSQYLCASSERGTYNEQFFGPGTRLTVL.

The gene calls are TRBV2 and TRBJ1-5; D uncertain. Germline V gives CDR1 SNHLY, CDR2 FYNNEI. V was shortened by 4 bases and J by 2 bases, with 12 bases between the two germline ends. CDR3 length: 15 residues. CDR3 protein: CASSGTSLRNQPQHF. The CDR3 nucleotides read TGTGCCAGCAGTGGAACTAGCCTCCGCAATCAGCCCCAGCATTTT.

J is TRBJ2-7 and V is TRBV11-2, with D hard to call. The germline gives CDR1 SGHAT, CDR2 FQNNGV. The V end was cut by 5 bases, the J end by 3 bases, with 5 bases between. The CDR3 covers 11 residues. The chain's CDR3 is CASSRIYEQYF. The CDR3 DNA sequence: TGTGCCAGCAGCCGGATCTACGAGCAGTACTTC.

In its sample, this clone was seen a few times. V usage is TRBV27 and J usage is TRBJ2-2, with D unclear. Per germline, CDR1 MNHEY and CDR2 SMNVEV (reference sequence). V lost 2 bases to trimming and J lost 2 bases, with 6 bases between them. The CDR3 sequence is 14 residues long. This CDR3 is CASSLTSNTGELFF. The DNA of the CDR3 is TGTGCCAGCAGTTTAACCAGCAACACCGGGGAGCTGTTTTTT.

The genes are TRBV6-6 and TRBJ2-3, with D possibly TRBD1 on 5 matching bases. Germline CDR1 and CDR2: MNHNY and SVGAGI (reference sequence). The CDR3 runs 14 residues. V was pared by 7 bases and J by 3 bases, with 14 bases between. CDR3 DNA sequence: TGTGCCAGCACCCAGTCAGGGAAAACAGATACGCAGTATTTT. Protein: CASTQSGKTDTQYF.

The J gene is TRBJ1-6, the V gene TRBV25-1, with unresolved D. The CDR3 length is 11 residues. The ends were cut back, 2 bases at V and 13 bases at J, with 6 bases in the middle. The germline gives CDR1 MGHDK, CDR2 SYGVNS. This chain's CDR3 is CASSEAGPLHF. The CDR3 DNA follows: TGTGCCAGCAGTGAAGCTGGCCCCCTCCACTTT.

J is TRBJ2-5 and V is TRBV21-1. TRBV21-1 is labeled a pseudogene. The CDR3 is 14 amino acids. The DNA for the CDR3 is TGTGCCAGCAGCCCCCGGGACGAACAAGAGACCCAGTACTTC. This sequence encodes CASSPRDEQETQYF.

The chain uses TRBV18 and TRBJ2-1, with D hard to call. The CDR3 consists of 11 residues. Trimming pared 4 bases from V and 6 bases from J, leaving 4 bases between. Germline V CDR1 and CDR2: KGHSH, LQKENI. CDR3 in DNA: TGTGCCAGCTCACTCCTCAATGAGCAGTTCTTC. Its protein product is CASSLLNEQFF.

This chain links TRBV6-5 with TRBJ1-2; D ambiguous. The CDR3 sequence is 13 residues long. Trimming removed 6 bases from V and 2 bases from J, with 10 bases in between. The V gene's germline CDR1 is MNHEY and CDR2 SVGAGI. DNA for the CDR3: TGTGCCAGCAGCTCTACGGGGAACTATGGCTACACCTTC. This translates into CASSSTGNYGYTF.

This chain connects TRBV7-2 to TRBJ2-7; D unresolved. Trimming removed 6 bases at V and 2 bases at J, with 5 bases between. Germline loops: CDR1 SGHTA, CDR2 FQGNSA. The CDR3 sequence is 11 residues long. The DNA for the CDR3 is TGTGCCAGCAGTTTAACCTACGAGCAGTACTTC. It specifies CASSLTYEQYF.

The table lists this clone with a count of one. The chain uses TRBV6-1 and TRBJ1-5, with D unclear. The CDR3 contains 15 residues. Trimming cost V 4 bases and J 0 bases, with 10 bases left between them. In germline, CDR1 is MNHNS, CDR2 SASEGT. CDR3 protein: CASSARPVSNQPQHF. The CDR3 DNA sequence: TGTGCCAGCAGTGCTCGACCGGTTAGCAATCAGCCCCAGCATTTT.

The chain combines TRBV5-4 with TRBJ1-1; D may be TRBD1 (5 bases). Per the germline V gene, CDR1 is SGHNT and CDR2 is YYREEE (reference sequence). The CDR3 is made up of 15 amino acids. V lost 4 bases and J 0 bases, leaving 13 bases between the germline ends. The CDR3 reads CASSRPQGVNTEAFF. In DNA form, the CDR3 reads TGTGCCAGCAGCCGCCCCCAGGGAGTGAACACTGAAGCTTTCTTT.

The gene calls are TRBV28 and TRBJ2-2; tentatively, D is TRBD1 (6 bases). The CDR3 runs 15 residues. The germline V gene encodes CDR1 MDHEN and CDR2 SYDVKM. V was pared by 2 bases and J by 6 bases, with 13 bases between. The CDR3 loop reads CASSLTQGWSGELFF. Here the CDR3 DNA reads TGTGCCAGCAGTTTAACGCAGGGGTGGTCCGGGGAGCTGTTTTTT. Using reference TRBV28 and TRBJ2-2 for the parts outside the CDR3, the full variable domain is DVKVTQSSRYLVKRTGEKVFLECVQDMDHENMFWYRQDPGLGLRLIYFSYDVKMKEKGDIPEGYSVSREKKERFSLILESASTNQTSMYLCASSLTQGWSGELFFGEGSRLTVL.

The chain is built from TRBV7-2 and TRBJ2-7, with TRBD1 matching 7 bases. Per the germline V gene, CDR1 is SGHTA and CDR2 is FQGNSA. V gave up 8 bases and J gave up 6 bases; unmatched junction bases: 13. CDR3 length: 14 amino acids. The CDR3: CASRLTDRAGEQYF. The CDR3 nucleotides are TGTGCCAGCCGCCTGACTGACAGGGCTGGCGAGCAGTACTTC.

The rearrangement uses TRBV9 and TRBJ1-1, with D unclear. Germline loops: CDR1 SGDLS, CDR2 YYNGEE. There are 15 residues in the CDR3. V lost 5 bases to trimming and J lost 1 base, with 15 bases between them. The CDR3 region has the DNA TGTGCCAGCAGGTCTTGGGGAGAGGGGAACACTGAAGCTTTCTTT. Amino acids: CASRSWGEGNTEAFF.